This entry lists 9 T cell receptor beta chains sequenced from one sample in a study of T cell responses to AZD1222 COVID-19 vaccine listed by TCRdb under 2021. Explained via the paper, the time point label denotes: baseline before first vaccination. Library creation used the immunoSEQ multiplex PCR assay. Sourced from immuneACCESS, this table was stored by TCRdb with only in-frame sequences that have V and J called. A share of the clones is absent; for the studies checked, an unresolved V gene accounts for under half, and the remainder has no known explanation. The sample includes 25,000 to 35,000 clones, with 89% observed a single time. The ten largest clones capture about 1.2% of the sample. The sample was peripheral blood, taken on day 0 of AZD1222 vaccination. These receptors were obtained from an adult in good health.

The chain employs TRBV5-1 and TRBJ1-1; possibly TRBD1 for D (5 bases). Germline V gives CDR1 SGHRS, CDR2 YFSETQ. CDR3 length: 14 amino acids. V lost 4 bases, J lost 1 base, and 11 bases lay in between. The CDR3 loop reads CASSSLTGNTEAFF. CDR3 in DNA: TGCGCCAGCAGCAGCCTTACAGGGAACACTGAAGCTTTCTTT.

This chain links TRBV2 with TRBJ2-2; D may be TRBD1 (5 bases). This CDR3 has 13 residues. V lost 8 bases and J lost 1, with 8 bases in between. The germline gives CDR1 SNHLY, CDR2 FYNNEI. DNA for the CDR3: TGTGCCAGCGGGGCGGAGAACACCGGGGAGCTGTTTTTT. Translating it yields CASGAENTGELFF.

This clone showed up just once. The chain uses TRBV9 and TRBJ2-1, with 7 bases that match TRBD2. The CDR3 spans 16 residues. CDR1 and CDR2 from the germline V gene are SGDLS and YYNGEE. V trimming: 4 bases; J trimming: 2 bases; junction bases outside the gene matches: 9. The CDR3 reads CASSPWGGSAYNEQFF. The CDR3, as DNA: TGTGCCAGCAGCCCTTGGGGGGGGTCGGCCTACAATGAGCAGTTCTTC.

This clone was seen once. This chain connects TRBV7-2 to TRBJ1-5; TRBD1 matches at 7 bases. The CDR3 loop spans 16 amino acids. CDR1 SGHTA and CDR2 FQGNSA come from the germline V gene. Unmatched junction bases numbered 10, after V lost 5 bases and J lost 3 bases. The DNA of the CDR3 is TGTGCCAGCAGCCCGCGACAGGGAGGCGTCAATCAGCCCCAGCATTTT. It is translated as CASSPRQGGVNQPQHF.

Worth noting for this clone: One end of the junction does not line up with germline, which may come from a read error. CDR3 loop: CASSLAETGRSGVGLF. DNA of the CDR3: TGTGCCAGCAGCTTAGCCGAGACAGGGAGGTCGGGTGTCGGCCTCTTC. J is TRBJ2-1 and V is TRBV7-9; TRBD1 is a possible D gene (7 bases). This CDR3 comprises 16 residues. Per germline, CDR1 SEHNR and CDR2 FQNEAQ (reference sequence).

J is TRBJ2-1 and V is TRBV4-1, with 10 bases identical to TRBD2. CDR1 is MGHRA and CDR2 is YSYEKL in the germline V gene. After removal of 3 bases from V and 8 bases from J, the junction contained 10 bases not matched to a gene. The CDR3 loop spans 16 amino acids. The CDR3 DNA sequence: TGCGCCAGCAGCCATTTCCCGGGACTAGCGAGGGATGAGCAGTTCTTC. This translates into CASSHFPGLARDEQFF.

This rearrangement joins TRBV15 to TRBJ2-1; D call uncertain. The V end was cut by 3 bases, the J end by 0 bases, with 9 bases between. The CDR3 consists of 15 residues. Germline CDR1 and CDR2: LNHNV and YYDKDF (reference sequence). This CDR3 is CATSSRRYSYNEQFF. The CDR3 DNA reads TGTGCCACCAGCAGCAGACGATACTCCTACAATGAGCAGTTCTTC.

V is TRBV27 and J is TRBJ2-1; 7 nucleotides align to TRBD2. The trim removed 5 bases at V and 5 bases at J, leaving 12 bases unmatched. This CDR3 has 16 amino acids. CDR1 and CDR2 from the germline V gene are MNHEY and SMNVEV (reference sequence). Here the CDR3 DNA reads TGTGCCAGCAGTCCCCCCCGAAGCGGGAACAACAATGAGCAGTTCTTC. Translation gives CASSPPRSGNNNEQFF.

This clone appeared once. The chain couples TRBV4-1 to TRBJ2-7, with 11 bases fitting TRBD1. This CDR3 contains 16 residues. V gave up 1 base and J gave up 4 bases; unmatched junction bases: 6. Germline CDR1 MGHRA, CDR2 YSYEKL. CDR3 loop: CASSQGRTGGGYEQYF. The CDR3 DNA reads TGCGCCAGCAGCCAAGGACGGACAGGGGGCGGGTACGAGCAGTACTTC.